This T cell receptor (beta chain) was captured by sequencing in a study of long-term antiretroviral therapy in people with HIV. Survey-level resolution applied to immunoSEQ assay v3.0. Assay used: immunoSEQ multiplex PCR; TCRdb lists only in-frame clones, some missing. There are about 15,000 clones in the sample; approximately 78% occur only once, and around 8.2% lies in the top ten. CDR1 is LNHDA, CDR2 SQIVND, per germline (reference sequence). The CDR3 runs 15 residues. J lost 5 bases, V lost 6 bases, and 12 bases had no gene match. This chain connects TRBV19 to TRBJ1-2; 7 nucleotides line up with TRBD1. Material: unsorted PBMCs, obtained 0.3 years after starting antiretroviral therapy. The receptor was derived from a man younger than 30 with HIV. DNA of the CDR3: TGTGCCAGTAGAGGGGGGGCCGGGACAGCTTATGGCTACACCTTC. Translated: CASRGGAGTAYGYTF.